This T cell receptor beta chain was sequenced during a study of regulatory T cells in long-lasting Graves disease. The V end was cut by 0 bases, the J end by 3 bases, with 6 bases between. Germline values: CDR1 MNHNS, CDR2 SASEGT. The CDR3 is made up of 13 amino acids. According to the study, TCR beta libraries were built with iRepertoire HTBI primers and CDR3-region Arm-PCR. TCRdb re-analysed the multiplex PCR reads in MiXCR, keeping a single row per CDR3 protein. This repertoire shows 360,000 or so distinct CDR3 sequences, around 23% found once; its top ten account for approximately 30%. Indicated time point: persistent/refractory GD, antithyroid drugs over 5 years with positive TRAb. PBMC RNA was the source of the TCR library.

The TCR was taken from a woman aged 40 to 50 with Graves disease. This specimen was peripheral blood mononuclear cells (PBMCs), taken when the disease was refractory, from a patient treated with antithyroid drugs. This chain connects TRBV6-1 to TRBJ2-7, with D uncertain. The CDR3 spells CASSEAFFYEQYF. The CDR3, as DNA: TGTGCCAGCAGTGAAGCGTTCTTCTACGAGCAGTACTTC.